The rows below give T cell receptor beta chains drawn from one sample of a study of shared clonotypes between healthy human individuals. The method was immunoSEQ multiplex PCR; TCRdb's version includes in-frame clones alone and lacks a portion of them. The data show about 750,000 clones, about 91% seen once. Sequencing was carried out using naive CD8+ T cells sorted from blood. These receptors were obtained from a man aged 25-40 years in good health. CDR3s include the opening cysteine and the closing phenylalanine or tryptophan. The D gene is left open where the match is weak. Part of the rows lack a size; the others show once, few, many or a class for expanded clones.

TRBV10-3	TRBJ2-3	-	-	TGTGCCATCAGTGAGCAGGACACTGGGACAGATACGCAGTATTTT	CAISEQDTGTDTQYF
TRBV9	TRBJ2-3	-	-	TGTGCCAGCAGCGTAGAGCCCCTCGGCACAGATACGCAGTATTTT	CASSVEPLGTDTQYF
TRBV6-6	TRBJ2-1	-	-	TGTGCCAGCAGGGCCTCGGCGGAGACCTCCTACAATGAGCAGTTCTTC	CASRASAETSYNEQFF
TRBV6-1	TRBJ2-7	few	-	TGTGCCAGCACCCAAGGGAACTTCGGACCCTACGAGCAGTACTTC	CASTQGNFGPYEQYF
TRBV27	TRBJ2-1	-	-	TGTGCCAGCAGTTTTAGTGGGACGAGGGCCTACAATGAGCAGTTCTTC	CASSFSGTRAYNEQFF
TRBV7-9	TRBJ2-1	-	TRBD1	TGTGCCAGCAGCTTAGGGGACAGCAATGAGCAGTTCTTC	CASSLGDSNEQFF
TRBV10-3	TRBJ2-3	once	-	TGTGCCATCAGTGAAGGCAGGGTATCAGATACGCAGTATTTT	CAISEGRVSDTQYF
TRBV5-8	TRBJ1-5	-	TRBD1	TGTGCCAGCAGCGGCGGGGACAGCCCCTGGCCCCAGCATTTT	CASSGGDSPWPQHF
TRBV9	TRBJ2-3	-	-	TGTGCCAGCAGCGCACCGTGGGGGGATACGCAGTATTTT	CASSAPWGDTQYF
TRBV5-1	TRBJ2-7	-	-	TGCGCCAGCAGCTTGGCCCAAGGCAGGGACGAGCAGTACTTC	CASSLAQGRDEQYF
TRBV4-1	TRBJ2-5	-	-	TGCGCCAGCAGCCAAGCCCACTCGGAAGAGACCCAGTACTTC	CASSQAHSEETQYF
TRBV7-9	TRBJ2-1	-	-	TGTGCCAGCAGCCCACGCCGGGGGACCTACAATGAGCAGTTCTTC	CASSPRRGTYNEQFF
TRBV28	TRBJ2-1	-	-	TGTGCCAGCAGCCTATACTACAATGAGCAGTTCTTC	CASSLYYNEQFF
TRBV7-3	TRBJ2-7	-	-	TGTGCCAGCAGCTTGACAGGTGCCTCCTACGAGCAGTACTTC	CASSLTGASYEQYF
TRBV14	TRBJ2-7	-	-	TGTGCCAGCAGCCAAGATCCCACAGGGCCCTACGAGCAGTACTTC	CASSQDPTGPYEQYF
TRBV28	TRBJ1-5	-	-	TGTGCCAGCAGTTTACCCGGGAATCAGCCCCAGCATTTT	CASSLPGNQPQHF
TRBV9	TRBJ1-2	-	-	TGTGCCAGCAGCGTAGGCCCGGAGGATGGCTACACCTTC	CASSVGPEDGYTF